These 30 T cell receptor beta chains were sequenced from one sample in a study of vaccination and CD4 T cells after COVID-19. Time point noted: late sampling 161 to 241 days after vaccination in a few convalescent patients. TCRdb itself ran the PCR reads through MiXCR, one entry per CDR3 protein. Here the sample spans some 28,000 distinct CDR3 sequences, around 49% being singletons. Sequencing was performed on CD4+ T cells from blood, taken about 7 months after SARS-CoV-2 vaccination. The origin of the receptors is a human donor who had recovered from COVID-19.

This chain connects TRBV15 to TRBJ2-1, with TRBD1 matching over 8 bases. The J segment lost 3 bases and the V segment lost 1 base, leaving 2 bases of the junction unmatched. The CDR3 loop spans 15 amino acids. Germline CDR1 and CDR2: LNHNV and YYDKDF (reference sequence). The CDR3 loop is CATSRGTGGYNEQFF. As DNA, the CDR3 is TGTGCCACCAGCAGAGGCACAGGGGGCTACAATGAGCAGTTCTTC.

CDR3 region: CATSRELFPGDIQYF. The DNA for the CDR3 is TGTGCCACCAGCAGAGAGCTCTTTCCGGGGGACATTCAGTACTTC. This chain links TRBV15 with TRBJ2-4; D might be TRBD2 (6 bases). CDR1 is LNHNV and CDR2 is YYDKDF in the germline V gene (reference sequence). Trimming pared 0 bases from V and 8 bases from J, leaving 14 bases between. The CDR3 runs 15 residues.

The CDR3 region has the DNA TGTGCCACCAGTGAAAATCACGAGCAGTACTTC. Translating it yields CATSENHEQYF. This chain connects TRBV24-1 to TRBJ2-7, with D unclear. Germline V gene lookup returns CDR1 KGHDR and CDR2 SFDVKD. The CDR3 totals 11 residues. V was cut by 4 bases and J by 5 bases, with 5 bases left in between.

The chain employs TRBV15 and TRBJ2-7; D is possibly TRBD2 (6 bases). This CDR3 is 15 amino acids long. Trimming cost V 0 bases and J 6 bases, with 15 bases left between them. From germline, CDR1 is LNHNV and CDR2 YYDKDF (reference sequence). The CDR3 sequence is CATSRDLGLAAEQYF. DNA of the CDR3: TGTGCCACCAGCAGAGATCTGGGACTCGCCGCCGAGCAGTACTTC.

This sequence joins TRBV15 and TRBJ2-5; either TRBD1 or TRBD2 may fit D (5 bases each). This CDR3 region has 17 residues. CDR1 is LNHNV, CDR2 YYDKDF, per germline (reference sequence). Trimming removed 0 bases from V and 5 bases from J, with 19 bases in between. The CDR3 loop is CATSRDLWGTSPETQYF. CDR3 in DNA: TGTGCCACCAGCAGAGATCTGTGGGGGACCTCTCCGGAGACCCAGTACTTC.

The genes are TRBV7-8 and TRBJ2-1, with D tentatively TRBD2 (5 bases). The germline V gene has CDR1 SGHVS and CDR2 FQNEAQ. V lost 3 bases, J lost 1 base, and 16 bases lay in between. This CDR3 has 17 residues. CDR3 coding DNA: TGTGCCAGCAGCTTCCCCCGGGAATTTGGGTCCTACAATGAGCAGTTCTTC. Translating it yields CASSFPREFGSYNEQFF.

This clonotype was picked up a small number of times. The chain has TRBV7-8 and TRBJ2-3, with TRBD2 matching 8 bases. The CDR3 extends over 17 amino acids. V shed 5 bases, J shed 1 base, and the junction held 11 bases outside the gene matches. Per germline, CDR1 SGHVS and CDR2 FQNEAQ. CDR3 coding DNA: TGTGCCAGCAGCATTCGGGCTAGCGGGTCCCGCACAGATACGCAGTATTTT. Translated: CASSIRASGSRTDTQYF. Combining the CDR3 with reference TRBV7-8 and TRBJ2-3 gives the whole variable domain GAGVSQSPRYKVAKRGQDVALRCDPISGHVSLFWYQQALGQGPEFLTYFQNEAQLDKSGLPSDRFFAERPEGSVSTLKIQRTQQEDSAVYLCASSIRASGSRTDTQYFGPGTRLTVL.

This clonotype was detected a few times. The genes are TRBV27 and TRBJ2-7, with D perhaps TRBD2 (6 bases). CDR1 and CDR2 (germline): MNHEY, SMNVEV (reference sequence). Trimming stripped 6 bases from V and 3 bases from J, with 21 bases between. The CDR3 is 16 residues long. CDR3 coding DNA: TGTGCCAGCAGCCCCGGAATCCGGGAGAGGATCTACGAGCAGTACTTC. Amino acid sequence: CASSPGIRERIYEQYF.

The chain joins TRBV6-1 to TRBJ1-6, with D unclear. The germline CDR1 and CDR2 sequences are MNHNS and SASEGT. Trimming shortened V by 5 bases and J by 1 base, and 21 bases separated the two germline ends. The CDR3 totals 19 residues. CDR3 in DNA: TGTGCCAGCAGTCCTAGTAATCCCACTGGTCAATCCTATAATTCACCCCTCCACTTT. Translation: CASSPSNPTGQSYNSPLHF.

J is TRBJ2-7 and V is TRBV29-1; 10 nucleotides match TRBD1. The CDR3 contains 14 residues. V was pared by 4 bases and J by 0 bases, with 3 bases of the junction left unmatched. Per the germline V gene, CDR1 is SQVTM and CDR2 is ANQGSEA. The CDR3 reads CSVGWTGGSYEQYF. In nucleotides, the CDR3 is TGCAGCGTTGGCTGGACAGGGGGCTCCTACGAGCAGTACTTC.

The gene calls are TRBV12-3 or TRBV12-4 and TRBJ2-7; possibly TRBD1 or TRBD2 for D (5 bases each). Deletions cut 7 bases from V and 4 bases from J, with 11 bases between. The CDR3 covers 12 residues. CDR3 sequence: CASNLGGYEQYF. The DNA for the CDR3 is TGTGCCAGCAATCTTGGGGGATACGAGCAGTACTTC.

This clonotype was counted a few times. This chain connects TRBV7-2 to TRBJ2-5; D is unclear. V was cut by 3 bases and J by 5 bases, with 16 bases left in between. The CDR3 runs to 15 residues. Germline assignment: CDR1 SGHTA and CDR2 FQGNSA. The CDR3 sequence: CASSFGPELDETQYF. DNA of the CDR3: TGTGCCAGCAGCTTCGGACCAGAACTCGATGAGACCCAGTACTTC.

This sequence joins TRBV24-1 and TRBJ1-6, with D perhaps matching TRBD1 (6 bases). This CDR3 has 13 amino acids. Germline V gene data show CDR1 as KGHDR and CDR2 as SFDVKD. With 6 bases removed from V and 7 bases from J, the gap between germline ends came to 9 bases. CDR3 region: CATSQGKNSPLHF. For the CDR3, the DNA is TGTGCCACCAGTCAGGGGAAAAATTCACCCCTCCACTTT.

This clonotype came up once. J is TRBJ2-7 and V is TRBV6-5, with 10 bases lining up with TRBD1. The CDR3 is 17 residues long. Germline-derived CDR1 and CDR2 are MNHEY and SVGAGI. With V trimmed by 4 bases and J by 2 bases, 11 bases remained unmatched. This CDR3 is CASSSWDRGPLTYEQYF. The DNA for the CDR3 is TGTGCCAGCAGTTCCTGGGACAGGGGTCCTCTTACCTACGAGCAGTACTTC.

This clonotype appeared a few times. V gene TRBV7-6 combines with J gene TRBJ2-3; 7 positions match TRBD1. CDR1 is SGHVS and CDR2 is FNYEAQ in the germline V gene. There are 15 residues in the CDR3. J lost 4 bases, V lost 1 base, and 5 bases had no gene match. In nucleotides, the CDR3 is TGTGCCAGCAGCTTAGGCTGGACAGGACCAGATACGCAGTATTTT. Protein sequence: CASSLGWTGPDTQYF.

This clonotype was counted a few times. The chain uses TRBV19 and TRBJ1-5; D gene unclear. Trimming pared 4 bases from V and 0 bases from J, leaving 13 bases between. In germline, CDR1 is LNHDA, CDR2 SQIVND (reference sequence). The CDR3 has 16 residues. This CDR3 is CASSNGQVYSNQPQHF. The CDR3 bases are TGTGCCAGTAGTAACGGCCAGGTATATAGCAATCAGCCCCAGCATTTT.

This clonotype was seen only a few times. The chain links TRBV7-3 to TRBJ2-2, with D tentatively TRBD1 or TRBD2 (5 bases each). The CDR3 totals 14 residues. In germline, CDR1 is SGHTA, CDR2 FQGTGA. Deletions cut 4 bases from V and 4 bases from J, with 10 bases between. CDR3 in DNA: TGTGCCAGCAGCTCACATGGGACCACCGGGGAGCTGTTTTTT. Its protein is CASSSHGTTGELFF.

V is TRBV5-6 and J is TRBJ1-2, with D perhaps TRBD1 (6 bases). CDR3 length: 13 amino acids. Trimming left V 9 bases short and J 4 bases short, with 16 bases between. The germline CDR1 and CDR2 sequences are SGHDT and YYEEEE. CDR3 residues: CANQGREAYGYTF. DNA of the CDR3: TGTGCCAACCAGGGGCGGGAGGCCTATGGCTACACCTTC.

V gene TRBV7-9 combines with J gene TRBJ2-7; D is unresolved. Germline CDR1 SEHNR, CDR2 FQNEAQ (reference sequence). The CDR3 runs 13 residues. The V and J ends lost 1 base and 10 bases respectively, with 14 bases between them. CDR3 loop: CASSLGELQVQYF. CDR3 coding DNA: TGTGCCAGCAGCTTAGGAGAACTCCAGGTCCAGTACTTC.

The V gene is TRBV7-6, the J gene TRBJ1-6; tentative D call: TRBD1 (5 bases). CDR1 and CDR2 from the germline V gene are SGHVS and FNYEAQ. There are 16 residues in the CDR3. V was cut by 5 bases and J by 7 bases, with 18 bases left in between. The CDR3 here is CASSPLAHGANSPLHF. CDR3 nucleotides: TGTGCCAGCAGCCCACTGGCCCACGGGGCGAATTCACCCCTCCACTTT.

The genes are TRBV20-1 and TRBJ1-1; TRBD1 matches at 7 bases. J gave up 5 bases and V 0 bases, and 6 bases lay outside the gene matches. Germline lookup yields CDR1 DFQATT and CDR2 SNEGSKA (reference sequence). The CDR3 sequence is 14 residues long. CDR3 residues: CSARDSGGETEAFF. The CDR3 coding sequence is TGCAGTGCTAGAGATTCAGGGGGAGAGACTGAAGCTTTCTTT.

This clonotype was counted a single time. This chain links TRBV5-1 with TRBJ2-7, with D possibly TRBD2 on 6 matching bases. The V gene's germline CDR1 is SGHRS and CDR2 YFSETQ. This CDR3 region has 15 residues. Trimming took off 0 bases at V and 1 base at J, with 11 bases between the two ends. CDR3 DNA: TGCGCCAGCAGCTTGGGTAGCGGCCTATCCTACGAGCAGTACTTC. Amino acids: CASSLGSGLSYEQYF.

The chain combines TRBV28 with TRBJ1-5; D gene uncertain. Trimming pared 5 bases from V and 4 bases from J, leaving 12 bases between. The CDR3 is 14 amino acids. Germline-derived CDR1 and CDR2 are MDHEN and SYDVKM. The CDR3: CASSPFMANQPQHF. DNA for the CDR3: TGTGCCAGCAGTCCTTTCATGGCTAATCAGCCCCAGCATTTT.

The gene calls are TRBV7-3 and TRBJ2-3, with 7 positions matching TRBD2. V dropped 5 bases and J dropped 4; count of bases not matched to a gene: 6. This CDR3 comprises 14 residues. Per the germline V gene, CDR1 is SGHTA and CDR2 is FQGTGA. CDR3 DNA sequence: TGTGCCAGCAGCCTTACGGGGAGGGCAGATACGCAGTATTTT. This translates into CASSLTGRADTQYF.

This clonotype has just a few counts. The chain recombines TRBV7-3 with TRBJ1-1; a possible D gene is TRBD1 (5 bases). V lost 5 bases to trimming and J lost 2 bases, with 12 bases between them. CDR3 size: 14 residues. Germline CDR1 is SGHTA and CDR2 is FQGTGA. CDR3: CASSAGAGNTEAFF. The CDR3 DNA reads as TGTGCCAGCAGCGCCGGGGCCGGAAACACTGAAGCTTTCTTT.

The CDR3 loop is CSAGDIRSGANVLTF. The CDR3 coding sequence is TGCAGTGCTGGTGATATCCGCTCTGGGGCCAACGTCCTGACTTTC. The J gene is TRBJ2-6, the V gene TRBV20-1; D is undetermined. Trimming took off 5 bases at V and 0 bases at J, with 11 bases between the two ends. Germline V lookup: CDR1 DFQATT, CDR2 SNEGSKA (reference sequence). The CDR3 consists of 15 residues.

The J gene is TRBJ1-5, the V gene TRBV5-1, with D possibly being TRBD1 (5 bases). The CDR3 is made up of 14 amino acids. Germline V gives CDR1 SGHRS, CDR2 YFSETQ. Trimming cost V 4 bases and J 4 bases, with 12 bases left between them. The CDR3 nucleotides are TGCGCCAGCAGCCGAGACAGCCTTAATCAGCCCCAGCATTTT. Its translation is CASSRDSLNQPQHF.

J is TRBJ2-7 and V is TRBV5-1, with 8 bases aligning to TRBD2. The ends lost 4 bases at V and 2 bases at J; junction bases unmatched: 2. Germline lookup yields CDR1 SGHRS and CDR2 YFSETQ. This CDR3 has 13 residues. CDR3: CASSPGLAYEQYF. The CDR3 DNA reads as TGCGCCAGCAGCCCGGGACTAGCCTACGAGCAGTACTTC.

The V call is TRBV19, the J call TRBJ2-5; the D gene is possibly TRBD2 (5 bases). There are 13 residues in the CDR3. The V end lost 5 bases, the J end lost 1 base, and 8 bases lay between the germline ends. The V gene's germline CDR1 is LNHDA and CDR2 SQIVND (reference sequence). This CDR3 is CASSDYSQETQYF. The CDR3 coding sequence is TGTGCCAGTAGTGACTACTCCCAAGAGACCCAGTACTTC.

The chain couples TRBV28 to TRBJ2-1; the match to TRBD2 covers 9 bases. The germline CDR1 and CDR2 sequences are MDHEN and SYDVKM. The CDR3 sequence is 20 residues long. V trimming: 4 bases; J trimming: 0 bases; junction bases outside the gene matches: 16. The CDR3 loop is CASSSLVGLAGLGSYNEQFF. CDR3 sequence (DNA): TGTGCCAGCAGTTCTTTGGTTGGGCTAGCGGGACTTGGCTCCTACAATGAGCAGTTCTTC.